One and the same sample provided the 21 T cell receptor beta chains below, sequenced in a study of blood T cell repertoires in COVID-19. Produced via immunoSEQ multiplex PCR; TCRdb's table is partial and in-frame only. Of fewer than 200,000 clones in the sample, approximately 87% are singletons; the top ten hold approximately 12%. The sample comprised peripheral blood. The receptor set was obtained from a woman in her 70s with COVID-19, enrolled during active disease.

The rearrangement links TRBV28 to TRBJ2-3; 9 bases agree with TRBD2. Germline CDR1 and CDR2: MDHEN and SYDVKM. The CDR3 is made up of 15 amino acids. Losses at the gene ends were 4 bases for V and 7 bases for J; bases not matched to a gene: 9. The CDR3 DNA follows: TGTGCCAGCAGTTCCCCGATAGCGGGAGTACATACGCAGTATTTT. Its translation: CASSSPIAGVHTQYF. Combining the CDR3 with reference TRBV28 and TRBJ2-3 gives the whole variable domain DVKVTQSSRYLVKRTGEKVFLECVQDMDHENMFWYRQDPGLGLRLIYFSYDVKMKEKGDIPEGYSVSREKKERFSLILESASTNQTSMYLCASSSPIAGVHTQYFGPGTRLTVL.

The chain links TRBV18 to TRBJ2-7; D perhaps matches TRBD1 (6 bases). CDR3 size: 15 residues. Germline assignment: CDR1 KGHSH and CDR2 LQKENI. Trimming stripped 3 bases from V and 0 bases from J, with 12 bases between. CDR3 sequence: CASSPPDRSSYEQYF. Written as DNA, the CDR3 is TGTGCCAGCTCACCTCCAGACAGGAGCTCCTACGAGCAGTACTTC.

This clone came up once. CDR3 DNA: TGTGCCTGCCGAGGCAACTATGGCTACACCTTC. Translating gives CACRGNYGYTF. The chain carries TRBV30 and TRBJ1-2; the D is unclear. Trimming stripped 6 bases from V and 2 bases from J, with 7 bases between. CDR1 is GTSNPN and CDR2 is SVGIG in the germline V gene (reference sequence). This CDR3 comprises 11 residues.

The genes are TRBV11-2 and TRBJ1-6; 7 bases map to TRBD1. Looked up from germline, CDR1 is SGHAT and CDR2 is FQNNGV. This CDR3 spans 17 amino acids. Germline trimming cut 0 bases from V and 4 bases from J; bases unmatched to any gene: 6. The CDR3 DNA is TGTGCCAGCAGCTTAGATTCGGCAGGGGGATATAATTCACCCCTCCACTTT. It specifies CASSLDSAGGYNSPLHF. The full variable domain, completed using reference TRBV11-2 and TRBJ1-6, is EAGVAQSPRYKIIEKRQSVAFWCNPISGHATLYWYQQILGQGPKLLIQFQNNGVVDDSQLPKDRFSAERLKGVDSTLKIQPAKLEDSAVYLCASSLDSAGGYNSPLHFGNGTRLTVT.

The chain couples TRBV5-1 to TRBJ2-7, with 9 bases lining up with TRBD1. CDR3 length: 14 amino acids. V trimming: 5 bases; J trimming: 3 bases; junction bases outside the gene matches: 6. Per the germline V gene, CDR1 is SGHRS and CDR2 is YFSETQ. CDR3 sequence (DNA): TGCGCCAGCAGGACCGGGACAGGGCTCTACGAGCAGTACTTC. It translates to CASRTGTGLYEQYF.

The DNA for the CDR3 is TGTGCCAGCAGCTTGGATAGCGGGAGATTCAATGAGCAGTTCTTC. Amino acid sequence: CASSLDSGRFNEQFF. The gene calls are TRBV7-2 and TRBJ2-1; TRBD2 agrees at 9 bases. Germline V gene data show CDR1 as SGHTA and CDR2 as FQGNSA. With 3 bases clipped from V and 6 bases from J, the junction kept 6 bases outside the gene matches. CDR3 length equals 15 residues.

This clone came up once. V is TRBV4-3 and J is TRBJ2-1, with D perhaps matching TRBD2 (6 bases). Trimming removed 5 bases at V and 4 bases at J, with 15 bases between. Germline V gene sequence: CDR1 LGHNA, CDR2 YSLEER. This CDR3 contains 15 residues. CDR3 DNA: TGCGCCAGCAGCTGGGCATTCAGCGGGTACAATGAGCAGTTCTTC. Amino acid sequence: CASSWAFSGYNEQFF.

The chain employs TRBV5-4 and TRBJ2-5; D is unresolved. Germline V CDR1 and CDR2: SGHNT, YYREEE (reference sequence). V lost 0 bases, J lost 5 bases, and 5 bases lay in between. CDR3 length: 12 residues. The DNA for the CDR3 is TGTGCCAGCAGCTTGGGACTTGAGACCCAGTACTTC. The encoded protein is CASSLGLETQYF.

This clone was observed a handful of times. This sequence joins TRBV18 and TRBJ2-1; D is unclear. The V gene's germline CDR1 is KGHSH and CDR2 LQKENI. There are 15 residues in the CDR3. Trimming removed 0 bases from V and 7 bases from J, with 13 bases in between. This CDR3 is CASSPPSTGLNEQFF. CDR3 nucleotide sequence: TGTGCCAGCTCACCACCTAGCACGGGTTTGAATGAGCAGTTCTTC.

This chain uses TRBV19 with TRBJ1-5; perhaps TRBD1 as D (6 bases). The germline V gene encodes CDR1 LNHDA and CDR2 SQIVND (reference sequence). This CDR3 region has 16 residues. The germline V and J ends were trimmed by 6 bases and 2 bases, with 17 bases remaining between them. The CDR3 nucleotides read TGTGCCAGTAGAACTGTTACAGGGTTGGGCAATCAGCCCCAGCATTTT. Residues: CASRTVTGLGNQPQHF.

This chain links TRBV2 with TRBJ1-1; TRBD1 aligns across 9 bases. The ends lost 0 bases at V and 8 bases at J; junction bases unmatched: 1. Germline V gives CDR1 SNHLY, CDR2 FYNNEI. The CDR3 covers 13 residues. The DNA for the CDR3 is TGTGCCAGCAGTGAAGCGGGGACAGGGGAAGCTTTCTTT. It translates to CASSEAGTGEAFF.

The chain couples TRBV5-4 to TRBJ1-1, with no clear D. Trimming pared 0 bases from V and 0 bases from J, leaving 9 bases between. Germline V gene data show CDR1 as SGHNT and CDR2 as YYREEE (reference sequence). The CDR3 runs 15 residues. The CDR3 loop is CASSLGEGMNTEAFF. CDR3 bases: TGTGCCAGCAGCTTGGGGGAGGGCATGAACACTGAAGCTTTCTTT. Full variable domain (missing parts from reference TRBV5-4 and TRBJ1-1): ETGVTQSPTHLIKTRGQQVTLRCSSQSGHNTVSWYQQALGQGPQFIFQYYREEENGRGNFPPRFSGLQFPNYSSELNVNALELDDSALYLCASSLGEGMNTEAFFGQGTRLTVV.

This clone came up a few times. The chain carries TRBV7-6 and TRBJ2-1, with 8 bases aligning to TRBD2. Germline V CDR1 and CDR2: SGHVS, FNYEAQ. V lost 5 bases, J lost 7 bases, and 13 bases stayed unmatched. This CDR3 is 16 amino acids long. In DNA form, the CDR3 reads TGTGCCAGCAGCATACTAGCGGCGGGAGTTGGAAATGAGCAGTTCTTC. Translating it yields CASSILAAGVGNEQFF.

The chain couples TRBV30 to TRBJ2-5, with D possibly matching TRBD1 (7 bases). The germline V and J ends were trimmed by 2 bases and 1 base, with 11 bases remaining between them. Germline V gene data show CDR1 as GTSNPN and CDR2 as SVGIG (reference sequence). The CDR3 runs 14 residues. CDR3 DNA sequence: TGTGCCTGGAGTCGGGGGACAGCCCAAGAGACCCAGTACTTC. It encodes CAWSRGTAQETQYF.

The chain links TRBV28 to TRBJ1-2; D perhaps matches TRBD1 (6 bases). CDR1 is MDHEN and CDR2 is SYDVKM in the germline V gene. The CDR3 extends over 14 amino acids. The V end was cut by 2 bases, the J end by 7 bases, with 14 bases between. The CDR3 is CASSLPNRVGGYTF. CDR3 DNA: TGTGCCAGCAGTTTACCAAACAGGGTGGGTGGCTACACCTTC.

Turning to this clone: The same CDR3 can be traced to other DNA sequences in this sample. The chain joins TRBV7-2 to TRBJ2-1, with D possibly matching TRBD2 (6 bases). The germline V and J ends were trimmed by 3 bases and 0 bases, with 9 bases remaining between them. The CDR3 length is 15 residues. Germline assignment: CDR1 SGHTA and CDR2 FQGNSA. This chain's CDR3 is CASSLAGSSYNEQFF. For the CDR3, the DNA is TGTGCCAGCAGCTTGGCGGGATCCTCCTACAATGAGCAGTTCTTC.

V gene TRBV5-1 combines with J gene TRBJ1-4; 11 nucleotides align to TRBD1. V trimming: 4 bases; J trimming: 7 bases; junction bases outside the gene matches: 3. CDR3 length: 14 amino acids. Germline V gives CDR1 SGHRS, CDR2 YFSETQ. The DNA for the CDR3 is TGCGCCAGCAGCAGGGGACAGGGGGTTGAAAAACTGTTTTTT. This sequence encodes CASSRGQGVEKLFF.

This rearrangement joins TRBV19 to TRBJ2-3; the D gene is possibly TRBD1 (6 bases). Germline V gene data show CDR1 as LNHDA and CDR2 as SQIVND (reference sequence). CDR3 size: 18 residues. V was pared by 5 bases and J by 4 bases, with 25 bases between. CDR3 amino acids: CASSSRYGGRGRADTQYF. As DNA, the CDR3 is TGTGCCAGTAGTTCCCGCTACGGAGGCAGGGGAAGAGCAGATACGCAGTATTTT.

The chain couples TRBV10-3 to TRBJ2-3, with 7 bases matching TRBD2. V lost 10 bases to trimming and J lost 0 bases; unmatched junction nucleotides: 10. Germline CDR1 reads ENHRY; CDR2 reads SYGVKD. This CDR3 region has 15 residues. CDR3 region: CATRLRESSTDTQYF. The DNA of the CDR3 is TGTGCCACAAGGTTGCGGGAGAGTAGCACAGATACGCAGTATTTT.

This chain joins TRBV19 and TRBJ2-5, with 7 bases fitting TRBD2. The CDR3 extends over 15 amino acids. Trimming cost V 7 bases and J 3 bases; bases outside gene matches: 11. Germline CDR1 reads LNHDA; CDR2 reads SQIVND (reference sequence). The CDR3 nucleotides are TGTGCCAGTAATAGTGGGAGGGCCGGAGAAGAGACCCAGTACTTC. Protein: CASNSGRAGEETQYF.

This chain's CDR3 is CASSPPGGGQPQHF. CDR3 nucleotide sequence: TGTGCCAGCAGTCCCCCGGGGGGGGGTCAGCCCCAGCATTTT. The rearrangement links TRBV28 to TRBJ1-5; D is perhaps TRBD1 (5 bases). The germline V and J ends were trimmed by 5 bases and 6 bases, with 14 bases remaining between them. The CDR3 contains 14 residues. CDR1 MDHEN and CDR2 SYDVKM come from the germline V gene.